The 26 T cell receptor beta chains given below trace back to one sample, sequenced in a study of shared clonotypes between healthy human individuals (dated by TCRdb to about 2020). For the CD8 naive samples, CD45RO-negative cells were positively selected for CCR7, yielding a CD45RA+CCR7+ population from which TemRA cells were excluded. The method behind the library was the immunoSEQ multiplex PCR assay. TCRdb retrieved this table from immuneACCESS and kept in-frame rearrangements only. Not all clones are present; in checked studies, unresolved V genes account for under half, and no reason is known for the remainder. The sample data list 650,000 to 800,000 clones, and 92% of these were observed just once. The ten most abundant clones make up 24% of the sample. The sample taken for sequencing was naive CD8+ T cells sorted from blood. The label giving this sample's cell subset or site can be read as: CD45RA+CCR7+. The receptor source for this set is a man aged 25-45 years in good health.

This sequence joins TRBV11-3 and TRBJ2-1, with 12 positions matching TRBD2. The germline CDR1 and CDR2 sequences are SGHNT and YENEEA. This CDR3 is 16 amino acids long. The junction had 11 bases not matched to a gene; V was cut back by 5 bases and J by 9 bases. DNA for the CDR3: TGTGCCAGCAGCCCCCCTCTAGCGGGAGGGCCTGGTGAGCAGTTCTTC. This codes for CASSPPLAGGPGEQFF.

With respect to this clone: This same CDR3 is encoded by further DNA sequences in the sample. The chain joins TRBV7-2 to TRBJ2-7; D gene ambiguous. The length of the CDR3 is 12 residues. The germline V and J ends were trimmed by 4 bases and 3 bases, with 7 bases remaining between them. The germline V gene has CDR1 SGHTA and CDR2 FQGNSA. The CDR3 sequence: CASSSNSYEQYF. CDR3 bases: TGTGCCAGCAGCTCTAACAGCTACGAGCAGTACTTC.

The chain couples TRBV11-2 to TRBJ2-7; the match to TRBD2 covers 7 bases. Germline CDR1 is SGHAT and CDR2 is FQNNGV. CDR3 size: 14 residues. With V trimmed by 8 bases and J by 6 bases, 13 bases remained unmatched. The CDR3 DNA is TGTGCCAGCGGAGCGGGATCTTCGTTACGCGAGCAGTACTTC. Translation gives CASGAGSSLREQYF.

J is TRBJ2-3 and V is TRBV10-1, with D possibly called TRBD1 or TRBD2 (5 bases each). Germline CDR1 is WNHNN and CDR2 is SYGVQD (reference sequence). Trimming removed 5 bases from V and 1 base from J, with 13 bases in between. CDR3 size: 15 residues. The chain's CDR3 is CASSPRGIRTDTQYF. CDR3 bases: TGCGCCAGCAGTCCGAGGGGCATTCGCACAGATACGCAGTATTTT.

V is TRBV5-1 and J is TRBJ2-1, with TRBD2 matching over 11 bases. This CDR3 is built from 16 residues. J gave up 5 bases and V 6 bases, and 10 bases lay outside the gene matches. Per the germline V gene, CDR1 is SGHRS and CDR2 is YFSETQ. For the CDR3, the DNA is TGCGCCAGCACCCCGTTGTCTAGCGGGAGGAACAATGAGCAGTTCTTC. This gives the protein CASTPLSSGRNNEQFF.

The rearrangement links TRBV2 to TRBJ2-1; tentative D call: TRBD2 (6 bases). Trimming took 2 bases from V and 6 from J, leaving 14 bases between them. CDR1 is SNHLY and CDR2 is FYNNEI in the germline V gene. This CDR3 region has 15 residues. The DNA for the CDR3 is TGTGCCAGCAGTGAACTGGGTAGGGAGGCCAATGAGCAGTTCTTC. It is translated as CASSELGREANEQFF. Filled out from reference TRBV2 and TRBJ2-1, the complete variable domain reads EPEVTQTPSHQVTQMGQEVILRCVPISNHLYFYWYRQILGQKVEFLVSFYNNEISEKSEIFDDQFSVERPDGSNFTLKIRSTKLEDSAMYFCASSELGREANEQFFGPGTRLTVL.

The chain combines TRBV28 with TRBJ2-3; 8 bases fit TRBD1. Germline V gene lookup returns CDR1 MDHEN and CDR2 SYDVKM. The CDR3 is made up of 16 amino acids. The J segment lost 5 bases and the V segment lost 3 bases, leaving 10 bases of the junction unmatched. CDR3 nucleotides: TGTGCCAGCAGTTTGGCCAACAGGGGGTACAGAGATACGCAGTATTTT. Amino acid sequence: CASSLANRGYRDTQYF.

This rearrangement joins TRBV2 to TRBJ2-1; D unresolved. Per the germline V gene, CDR1 is SNHLY and CDR2 is FYNNEI. The CDR3 has 13 residues. V shed 2 bases and J shed 8 bases, with 10 bases lying between them. In nucleotides, the CDR3 is TGTGCCAGCAGTGAATACCGGGCAGATGAGCAGTTCTTC. Protein: CASSEYRADEQFF.

The chain carries TRBV6-1 and TRBJ2-1; 15 bases agree with TRBD2. The V gene end was trimmed by 4 bases and the J gene end by 12 bases; junction bases not matched to a gene: 13. CDR1 and CDR2 from the germline V gene are MNHNS and SASEGT. There are 17 residues in the CDR3. CDR3 sequence reads: CASSGTSGRDTLYGQFF. The CDR3 DNA reads as TGTGCCAGCAGTGGGACTAGCGGGAGGGATACCCTTTATGGGCAGTTCTTC.

V usage is TRBV15 and J usage is TRBJ2-3; D perhaps matches TRBD1 (6 bases). The ends were cut back, 5 bases at V and 0 bases at J, with 12 bases in the middle. CDR3 length equals 15 residues. The germline V gene has CDR1 LNHNV and CDR2 YYDKDF (reference sequence). The CDR3 nucleotides are TGTGCCACCAGCGGGACAAGGTTTAGCACAGATACGCAGTATTTT. Translating it yields CATSGTRFSTDTQYF.

The chain uses TRBV5-1 and TRBJ2-2, with 9 bases that match TRBD1. Germline CDR1 SGHRS, CDR2 YFSETQ. Trimming cost V 0 bases and J 4 bases; bases outside gene matches: 1. This CDR3 has 15 residues. This CDR3 is CASSLGTGATGELFF. The CDR3, as DNA: TGCGCCAGCAGCTTGGGGACAGGGGCCACCGGGGAGCTGTTTTTT.

The chain links TRBV10-2 to TRBJ1-4; a weak D match, TRBD1 (6 bases). The CDR3 length is 16 residues. V lost 0 bases and J 2 bases, leaving 10 bases between the germline ends. Germline CDR1 reads WSHSY; CDR2 reads SAAADI. The CDR3 region is CASSESRGFTNEKLFF. In nucleotides, the CDR3 is TGCGCCAGCAGTGAGTCGAGGGGGTTTACTAATGAAAAACTGTTTTTT.

This rearrangement joins TRBV27 to TRBJ2-4; a weak D match, TRBD1 (6 bases). Germline CDR1 is MNHEY and CDR2 is SMNVEV (reference sequence). Trimming cost V 6 bases and J 0 bases, with 15 bases left between them. This CDR3 is 16 amino acids long. The CDR3 DNA reads TGTGCCAGCAGCGAGGACAGACTCATAGCCAAAAACATTCAGTACTTC. Translated, it gives CASSEDRLIAKNIQYF.

This clone was observed once. The rearrangement joins TRBV7-9 to TRBJ2-7, with a weak D call TRBD2 (5 bases). CDR1 SEHNR and CDR2 FQNEAQ come from the germline V gene (reference sequence). V gave up 5 bases and J gave up 2 bases, with 13 bases separating them. The CDR3 totals 14 residues. This CDR3 is CASSLGAETYEQYF. In nucleotides, the CDR3 is TGTGCCAGCAGCCTGGGAGCGGAAACCTACGAGCAGTACTTC.

This clone was recorded a few times. Other DNA sequences in the same sample also yield this CDR3. The chain employs TRBV9 and TRBJ2-2, with no clear D. The CDR3 contains 12 residues. V was shortened by 4 bases and J by 2 bases, with 3 bases between the two germline ends. Germline V gene data show CDR1 as SGDLS and CDR2 as YYNGEE. CDR3 sequence reads: CASSPNTGELFF. CDR3 bases: TGTGCCAGCAGCCCTAACACCGGGGAGCTGTTTTTT. The variable domain in full, completed from reference TRBV9 and TRBJ2-2, reads DSGVTQTPKHLITATGQRVTLRCSPRSGDLSVYWYQQSLDQGLQFLIQYYNGEERAKGNILERFSAQQFPDLHSELNLSSLELGDSALYFCASSPNTGELFFGEGSRLTVL.

This chain uses TRBV27 with TRBJ2-7; possible D gene TRBD2, 6 bases. The CDR3 runs 14 residues. V shed 5 bases and J shed 5 bases, with 16 bases lying between them. Germline loops: CDR1 MNHEY, CDR2 SMNVEV (reference sequence). The CDR3 loop reads CASSMTRASDEQYF. In DNA form, the CDR3 reads TGTGCCAGCAGTATGACTAGAGCTTCGGACGAGCAGTACTTC.

The rearrangement joins TRBV15 to TRBJ1-1, with D uncertain. This CDR3 comprises 14 residues. Trimming took off 2 bases at V and 3 bases at J, with 10 bases between the two ends. Germline loops: CDR1 LNHNV, CDR2 YYDKDF (reference sequence). Here the CDR3 reads CATSRYGLDTEAFF. DNA of the CDR3: TGTGCCACCAGCAGATATGGACTCGACACTGAAGCTTTCTTT.

About this clone: A single base is all that separates this from a far larger clone, so a read error is likely. The chain carries TRBV6-5 and TRBJ2-1; D not certain. V was trimmed by 4 bases and J by 6 bases, leaving 4 bases between them. Per germline, CDR1 MNHEY and CDR2 SVGAGI. The CDR3 spans 11 residues. The CDR3 region has the DNA TGTGCCAGCAGTTTATTCAATGAGCAGTTCTTC. Translating it yields CASSLFNEQFF.

This clone was picked up a small number of times. Other DNA sequences in this sample translate to the same CDR3. This chain joins TRBV7-9 and TRBJ2-7; D is uncertain. The CDR3 contains 11 residues. V lost 3 bases and J 5 bases, leaving 5 bases between the germline ends. CDR1 is SEHNR and CDR2 is FQNEAQ in the germline V gene (reference sequence). For the CDR3, the DNA is TGTGCCAGCAGCTTTTCGGACGAGCAGTACTTC. Amino acids: CASSFSDEQYF. The entire variable domain, with the rest obtained from reference TRBV7-9 and TRBJ2-7, is as follows: DTGVSQNPRHKITKRGQNVTFRCDPISEHNRLYWYRQTLGQGPEFLTYFQNEAQLEKSRLLSDRFSAERPKGSFSTLEIQRTEQGDSAMYLCASSFSDEQYFGPGTRLTVT.

The gene calls are TRBV28 and TRBJ2-7, with TRBD2 matching over 16 bases. CDR1 is MDHEN and CDR2 is SYDVKM in the germline V gene. The length of the CDR3 is 16 residues. V lost 7 bases, J lost 9 bases, and 12 bases stayed unmatched. The CDR3, as DNA: TGTGCCAGCACCTTCGGGACTAGCGGGAGGGGGATATGGCAGTACTTC. Amino acids: CASTFGTSGRGIWQYF.

CDR3 DNA: TGTGCCAGCACTACCAGCCAACTACTTATGATGAACACTGAAGCTTTCTTT. It codes for CASTTSQLLMMNTEAFF. The chain couples TRBV28 to TRBJ1-1, with unresolved D. Per germline, CDR1 MDHEN and CDR2 SYDVKM. The V end was cut by 7 bases, the J end by 0 bases, with 21 bases between. CDR3 length: 17 amino acids.

The chain couples TRBV29-1 to TRBJ1-3; 9 nucleotides agree with TRBD1. J lost 3 bases, V lost 6 bases, and 9 bases had no gene match. This CDR3 comprises 15 residues. The germline CDR1 and CDR2 sequences are SQVTM and ANQGSEA. CDR3 bases: TGCAGCGTGACCCAACAGGGGGCAGGTGGAAACACCATATATTTT. This codes for CSVTQQGAGGNTIYF. The full variable domain, rest sourced from reference TRBV29-1 and TRBJ1-3, is SAVISQKPSRDICQRGTSLTIQCQVDSQVTMMFWYRQQPGQSLTLIATANQGSEATYESGFVIDKFPISRPNLTFSTLTVSNMSPEDSSIYLCSVTQQGAGGNTIYFGEGSWLTVV.

This clone was detected only once. This chain links TRBV13 with TRBJ2-5; maybe TRBD2 (6 bases). Per germline, CDR1 PRHDT and CDR2 FYEKMQ (reference sequence). With 4 bases removed from V and 4 bases from J, the gap between germline ends came to 16 bases. This CDR3 is 15 amino acids long. For the CDR3, the DNA is TGTGCCAGCAGCTCTTTATCGGGAGTGTCAGAGACCCAGTACTTC. This translates into CASSSLSGVSETQYF. The full variable domain, with the rest looked up from reference TRBV13 and TRBJ2-5, is AAGVIQSPRHLIKEKRETATLKCYPIPRHDTVYWYQQGPGQDPQFLISFYEKMQSDKGSIPDRFSAQQFSDYHSELNMSSLELGDSALYFCASSSLSGVSETQYFGPGTRLLVL.

The V gene is TRBV6-5, the J gene TRBJ2-1, with 7 bases that match TRBD2. The CDR3 runs to 13 residues. CDR1 is MNHEY and CDR2 is SVGAGI in the germline V gene. The junction had 6 bases not matched to a gene; V was cut back by 6 bases and J by 7 bases. The CDR3 protein is CASSSGERNEQFF. The DNA of the CDR3 is TGTGCCAGCAGCAGCGGGGAGAGGAATGAGCAGTTCTTC.

The chain uses TRBV19 and TRBJ2-4, with D possibly being TRBD2 (5 bases). This CDR3 spans 16 amino acids. Germline lookup yields CDR1 LNHDA and CDR2 SQIVND (reference sequence). Trimming cost V 1 base and J 0 bases, with 10 bases left between them. The CDR3 DNA reads as TGTGCCAGTAGTATAGTCGGAGGACTAGCCAAAAACATTCAGTACTTC. Its translation is CASSIVGGLAKNIQYF.

This chain links TRBV27 with TRBJ2-7; 7 nucleotides align to TRBD2. V lost 5 bases and J lost 3; bases outside the gene matches: 10. The CDR3 covers 15 residues. From germline, CDR1 is MNHEY and CDR2 SMNVEV (reference sequence). This CDR3 is CASSPRGGPRYEQYF. CDR3 DNA: TGTGCCAGCAGTCCCCGGGGAGGGCCCCGCTACGAGCAGTACTTC.